The subject of this entry is one TCR beta chain. Study processing details: For nucleated cells, counts were estimated from reference gene primer amplification. Data came from immunoSEQ multiplex PCR; TCRdb stores just in-frame clones and leaves some out. The V and J calls and clone size are taken from that table; D and trimming were inferred from the DNA. The table has some 230,000 clones, around 86% seen once. This record comes from a study of blood T cell repertoires in COVID-19. Study context: Researchers got acute and convalescent COVID-19 samples from the United States, Italy and Spain. Sample material is recorded as cDNA or gDNA derived from T cells, B-cell-depleted T cells, or PBMCs.

CDR3 length equals 15 residues. Germline V gene sequence: CDR1 LNHDA, CDR2 SQIVND (reference sequence). V was cut by 1 base and J by 3 bases, with 7 bases left in between. This receptor was taken from a man younger than 40 who had recovered from COVID-19. The chain couples TRBV19 to TRBJ2-6; D is undetermined. The sequencing input was peripheral blood. The CDR3 bases are TGTGCCAGTAGTATAGTGTCAGGTGGGGCCAACGTCCTGACTTTC. Translation: CASSIVSGGANVLTF.